This T cell receptor (beta chain) was found in a study of T cell changes during pregnancy in multiple sclerosis. The CDR3 spans 14 residues. Trimming removed 5 bases from V and 3 bases from J, with 10 bases in between. CDR1 is MNHEY, CDR2 SMNVEV, per germline (reference sequence). This clone is a singleton in its sample. The method was immunoSEQ multiplex PCR; TCRdb's version includes in-frame clones alone and lacks a portion of them. The table lists 45,000 to 50,000 clones, around 90% of them singletons, with around 8.6% in the top ten. This sequence joins TRBV27 and TRBJ1-4, with D unclear. The TCR comes from a female donor with multiple sclerosis, enrolled in a pregnancy study. This material consisted of CD8+ T cells from peripheral blood mononuclear cells, taken after pregnancy. In DNA form, the CDR3 reads TGTGCCAGCAGTCCCCGCGGAGCTAATGAAAAACTGTTTTTT. Translation: CASSPRGANEKLFF.